This entry features one T cell receptor beta chain sequence. What it binds is unknown. The CDR3 runs to 16 residues. Germline CDR1 and CDR2: LGHNA and YSLEER. V lost 0 bases, J lost 8 bases, and 7 bases stayed unmatched. These data are taken from a study of T cell responses to AZD1222 COVID-19 vaccine. Produced via immunoSEQ multiplex PCR; TCRdb's table is partial and in-frame only. The data contain tens of thousands of clones, around 85% of them singletons. Overall study findings and caveats: Unmutated regions of variants are reportedly targeted by nearly half of spike-specific TCRs. Clonal diversity was possibly underestimated, and white British individuals and females predominated among donors.

The specimen was peripheral blood, collected 28 days after the second AZD1222 dose. This TCR derives from an adult who received the AZD1222 COVID-19 vaccine. The chain links TRBV4-3 to TRBJ1-6; 7 bases are a match to TRBD1. The chain's CDR3 is CASSQETGTDDSPLHF. The CDR3 nucleotides read TGCGCCAGCAGCCAAGAAACCGGGACAGACGATTCACCCCTCCACTTT.